This entry features one T cell receptor beta chain sequence. TCRdb's table, derived via immunoSEQ multiplex PCR, lists solely in-frame clones and lacks some. The sample consists of some 170,000 clones, approximately 94% of them appearing once. Germline assignment: CDR1 LNHDA and CDR2 SQIVND (reference sequence). V was clipped by 3 bases and J by 8 bases, with 17 bases between them. The CDR3 length is 15 residues. The data belong to a study of control samples from healthy donors and cancer patients. V is TRBV19 and J is TRBJ2-4; tentatively, D is TRBD2 (7 bases). Sample: PBMCs. This receptor was obtained from a man between 60 and 75 years old with colorectal cancer. The CDR3 nucleotides are TGTGCCAGTAGTATGACGGGGGGCGAGTCCTACATTCAGTACTTC. It encodes CASSMTGGESYIQYF.